This T cell receptor (beta chain) appears in the sequencing data of a study of CD8 T cells in ankylosing spondylitis. Points from the study as a whole: From matched ankylosing spondylitis synovial fluid, disease-linked clones were reportedly recovered at significantly enriched levels. Some motif variants were previously reported in reactive arthritis synovial fluid and blood. Within ankylosing spondylitis blood, a TCR beta motif made up of roughly eight highly homologous variants appeared to be characteristic. With a CD8+ phenotype, disease-linked clones were relatively rare in peripheral blood.

The V end was cut by 4 bases, the J end by 0 bases, with 17 bases between. The CDR3 covers 17 residues. Germline CDR1 SGHRS, CDR2 YFSETQ. Making the TCR beta libraries involved quantitative 5'-RACE with molecular barcodes. In TCRdb, the 5' RACE reads were re-called with MiXCR into one record per CDR3 protein. The sample includes a few hundred thousand distinct CDR3 sequences, over 9.5% of them seen just once. Concerning this clonotype itself: The antigen remains undetermined.

Sequencing was performed on blood, either unsorted or a sorted T cell fraction (not recorded which). The receptor comes from a male donor with ankylosing spondylitis. J is TRBJ2-1 and V is TRBV5-1; possibly TRBD2 for D (6 bases). CDR3 loop: CASSEGTRLSSYNEQFF. The CDR3 bases are TGCGCCAGCAGCGAAGGGACTCGCCTTAGCTCCTACAATGAGCAGTTCTTC. The whole variable domain, remainder taken from reference TRBV5-1 and TRBJ2-1, is KAGVTQTPRYLIKTRGQQVTLSCSPISGHRSVSWYQQTPGQGLQFLFEYFSETQRNKGNFPGRFSGRQFSNSRSEMNVSTLELGDSALYLCASSEGTRLSSYNEQFFGPGTRLTVL.